This entry lists 14 T cell receptor beta chains sequenced from one sample in a study of T cells in Graves' hyperthyroidism and ophthalmopathy (dated by TCRdb to about 2019). The library was produced with multiplex PCR. TCRdb names Illumina HiSeq 2000 as the instrument used. TCR beta CDR3 regions were amplified from RNA transcripts. The TCR CDR3 was subjected to a first round of RT-PCR using the HTBI primer set and the Qiagen OneStep RT-PCR kit. Through fastp at Q25 and MiXCR, TCRdb rebuilt clones from the public reads, retaining in-frame beta chains. Identical CDR3 proteins give one entry, which carries the most common genes and DNA. A total of hundreds of thousands of distinct CDR3 sequences appear in this sample, 14% of them only once. More than 8.5% of the sample goes to the ten largest clones. Sequencing was performed on blood. The receptor source for this set is a woman between 18 and 29 years old with Graves' hyperthyroidism.

This clonotype showed up many times. V and J are TRBV20-1 and TRBJ2-3, with 12 bases matching TRBD2. This CDR3 is built from 16 residues. The junction had 5 bases not matched to a gene; V was cut back by 0 bases and J by 4 bases. Germline loops: CDR1 DFQATT, CDR2 SNEGSKA (reference sequence). The CDR3 sequence is CSARDRLAGVPDTQYF. The CDR3 nucleotides read TGCAGTGCTAGAGATCGACTAGCGGGAGTGCCAGATACGCAGTATTTT.

This clonotype was seen ten or more times. The rearrangement links TRBV20-1 to TRBJ2-1, with 7 bases matching TRBD2. Trimming cost V 5 bases and J 0 bases; bases outside gene matches: 7. The CDR3 is made up of 15 amino acids. CDR1 and CDR2 (germline): DFQATT, SNEGSKA (reference sequence). The CDR3 coding sequence is TGCAGTGCTCCGTGGGAGGGTCTCTCCTACAATGAGCAGTTCTTC. Its translation: CSAPWEGLSYNEQFF.

This clonotype occurred a few times. A much larger clonotype is one base distant, so this may be a read error. This chain links TRBV20-1 with TRBJ2-1; the match to TRBD1 covers 9 bases. CDR1 and CDR2 (germline): DFQATT, SNEGSKA (reference sequence). The CDR3 contains 15 residues. The CDR3 DNA sequence: TGCAGTGCTAGAGATGGGGGACAGGGCTACGATGAGCAGTTCTTC. As protein: CSARDGGQGYDEQFF.

This clonotype was seen repeatedly, ten times or more. This chain joins TRBV7-9 and TRBJ2-7; tentatively, D is TRBD2 (5 bases). The CDR3 covers 13 residues. Trimming took 4 bases from V and 3 from J, leaving 10 bases between them. CDR1 and CDR2 from the germline V gene are SEHNR and FQNEAQ (reference sequence). The CDR3 is CASSSRTDYEQYF. As DNA, the CDR3 is TGTGCCAGCAGCTCCCGGACTGACTACGAGCAGTACTTC.

As for this clonotype: A much larger clone differs by one base, so this may be a read error. This chain uses TRBV6-1 with TRBJ2-7; D not certain. This CDR3 is built from 13 residues. The ends were cut back, 6 bases at V and 0 bases at J, with 9 bases in the middle. CDR1 is MNHNS, CDR2 SASEGT, per germline. CDR3 nucleotide sequence: TGTGCCAGCAGGTCCCCCAGCTCCTACGAGCAGTACTTC. Its protein is CASRSPSSYEQYF.

This clonotype has a handful of counts. The gene calls are TRBV28 and TRBJ1-2; D is possibly TRBD1 (5 bases). The germline V gene has CDR1 MDHEN and CDR2 SYDVKM. The CDR3 runs to 12 residues. With 8 bases removed from V and 4 bases from J, the gap between germline ends came to 11 bases. CDR3 amino acids: CASFDSLYGYTF. CDR3 bases: TGTGCCAGCTTTGACAGCCTCTATGGCTACACCTTC.

This clonotype occurred many times. This chain links TRBV12-3 or TRBV12-4 with TRBJ2-2; 12 bases are a match to TRBD2. The CDR3 runs 16 residues. V gave up 6 bases and J gave up 4 bases; unmatched junction bases: 6. CDR3 sequence reads: CASSRLAGGSTGELFF. The CDR3 DNA follows: TGTGCCAGCAGCCGCCTAGCGGGAGGGAGCACCGGGGAGCTGTTTTTT.

At least ten counts were recorded for this clonotype. This sequence joins TRBV20-1 and TRBJ2-5, with TRBD2 as a possible D gene (6 bases). The CDR3 is 15 residues long. CDR1 and CDR2 from the germline V gene are DFQATT and SNEGSKA (reference sequence). Trimming pared 5 bases from V and 0 bases from J, leaving 16 bases between. The CDR3 sequence: CSAAGTDINQETQYF. The CDR3 nucleotides are TGCAGTGCTGCCGGGACTGATATAAACCAAGAGACCCAGTACTTC.

V is TRBV7-9 and J is TRBJ1-4; D may be TRBD1 (5 bases). V was clipped by 7 bases and J by 8 bases, with 11 bases between them. Germline CDR1 and CDR2: SEHNR and FQNEAQ (reference sequence). This CDR3 region has 12 residues. The CDR3, as DNA: TGTGCCAGCAACCGGGAGGGGGAAAAACTGTTTTTT. It translates to CASNREGEKLFF.

As to this clonotype: Given a much more abundant clone one base away, this may be a read error. In this CDR3 the conserved last residue, phenylalanine or tryptophan, is missing, so a read error is likely. For the CDR3, the DNA is TGTGCCAGCAGTGTCGAGACAGCTAATTATAATTCACCCCTCCACTTA. Translated: CASSVETANYNSPLHL. V usage is TRBV2 and J usage is TRBJ1-6, with TRBD1 as a possible D gene (5 bases). The length of the CDR3 is 16 residues. The V gene lost 4 bases and the J gene lost 4 bases, with 14 bases spanning the gap. CDR1 and CDR2 (germline): SNHLY, FYNNEI.

This clonotype was seen repeatedly, ten times or more. J is TRBJ2-5 and V is TRBV2; D is ambiguous. Trimming took 0 bases from V and 0 from J, leaving 5 bases between them. This CDR3 has 14 amino acids. Germline CDR1 SNHLY, CDR2 FYNNEI. The CDR3 bases are TGTGCCAGCAGTGAAGCGGCCTACCAAGAGACCCAGTACTTC. It specifies CASSEAAYQETQYF.

This clonotype came up many times. The genes are TRBV5-5 and TRBJ2-5; TRBD2 agrees at 11 bases. Per germline, CDR1 SGHKS and CDR2 YYEKEE (reference sequence). V shed 6 bases, J shed 5 bases, and the junction held 9 bases outside the gene matches. This CDR3 has 15 amino acids. The CDR3, as DNA: TGTGCCAGCAACCTAGCGGGAGGAGCATTGGAGACCCAGTACTTC. Translated: CASNLAGGALETQYF.

This clonotype has at least ten counts. V usage is TRBV24-1 and J usage is TRBJ2-1; TRBD1 agrees at 7 bases. The CDR3 runs 15 residues. Germline V gene lookup returns CDR1 KGHDR and CDR2 SFDVKD. J was trimmed by 1 base and V by 9 bases; bases with no gene match: 8. CDR3 amino acids: CATASRQGSYNEQFF. In nucleotides, the CDR3 is TGTGCCACCGCCTCGCGACAGGGATCCTACAATGAGCAGTTCTTC.

This chain connects TRBV12-3 or TRBV12-4 to TRBJ2-2; unclear D gene. The germline V and J ends were trimmed by 1 base and 6 bases, with 6 bases remaining between them. The CDR3 has 13 residues. The CDR3: CASSLGRPGELFF. The CDR3 DNA sequence: TGTGCCAGCAGTTTAGGCCGACCCGGGGAGCTGTTTTTT.